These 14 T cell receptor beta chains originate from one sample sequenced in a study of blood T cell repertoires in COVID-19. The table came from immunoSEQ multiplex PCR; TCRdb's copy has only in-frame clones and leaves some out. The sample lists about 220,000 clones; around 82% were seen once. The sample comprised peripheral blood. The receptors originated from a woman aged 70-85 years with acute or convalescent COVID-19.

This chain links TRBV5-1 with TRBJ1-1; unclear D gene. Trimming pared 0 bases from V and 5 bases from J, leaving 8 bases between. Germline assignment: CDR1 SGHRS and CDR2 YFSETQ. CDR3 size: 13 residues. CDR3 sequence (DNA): TGCGCCAGCAGCTTGGAGCTGAGGACTGAAGCTTTCTTT. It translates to CASSLELRTEAFF.

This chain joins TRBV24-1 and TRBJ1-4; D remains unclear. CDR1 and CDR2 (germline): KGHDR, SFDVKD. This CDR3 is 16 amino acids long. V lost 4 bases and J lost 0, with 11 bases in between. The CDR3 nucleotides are TGTGCCACCAGTGACTCCTCGGTAGCAACTAATGAAAAACTGTTTTTT. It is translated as CATSDSSVATNEKLFF.

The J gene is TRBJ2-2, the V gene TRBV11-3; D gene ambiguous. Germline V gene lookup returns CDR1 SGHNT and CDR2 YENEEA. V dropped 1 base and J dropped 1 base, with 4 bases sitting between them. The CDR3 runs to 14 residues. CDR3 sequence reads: CASSLAVNTGELFF. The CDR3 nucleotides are TGTGCCAGCAGCTTAGCGGTGAACACCGGGGAGCTGTTTTTT.

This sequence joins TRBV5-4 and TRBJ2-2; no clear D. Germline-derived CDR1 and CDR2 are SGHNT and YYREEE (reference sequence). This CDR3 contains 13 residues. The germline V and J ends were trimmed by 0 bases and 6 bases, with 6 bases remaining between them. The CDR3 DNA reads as TGTGCCAGCAGCTTGGCAGGCCCCGGGGAGCTGTTTTTT. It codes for CASSLAGPGELFF.

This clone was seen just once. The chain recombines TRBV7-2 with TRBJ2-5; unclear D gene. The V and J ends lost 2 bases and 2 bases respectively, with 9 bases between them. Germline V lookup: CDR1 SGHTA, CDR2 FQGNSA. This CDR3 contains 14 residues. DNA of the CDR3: TGTGCCAGCAGCTTATCAGAAACACAAGAGACCCAGTACTTC. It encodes CASSLSETQETQYF. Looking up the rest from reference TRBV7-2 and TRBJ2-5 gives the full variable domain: GAGVSQSPSNKVTEKGKDVELRCDPISGHTALYWYRQSLGQGLEFLIYFQGNSAPDKSGLPSDRFSAERTGGSVSTLTIQRTQQEDSAVYLCASSLSETQETQYFGPGTRLLVL.

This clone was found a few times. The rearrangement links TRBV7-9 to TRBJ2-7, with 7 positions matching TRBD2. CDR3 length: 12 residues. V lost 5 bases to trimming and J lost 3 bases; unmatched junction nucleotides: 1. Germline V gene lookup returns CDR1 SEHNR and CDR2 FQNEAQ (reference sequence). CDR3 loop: CASSGRGYEQYF. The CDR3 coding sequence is TGTGCCAGCAGCGGGAGGGGCTACGAGCAGTACTTC.

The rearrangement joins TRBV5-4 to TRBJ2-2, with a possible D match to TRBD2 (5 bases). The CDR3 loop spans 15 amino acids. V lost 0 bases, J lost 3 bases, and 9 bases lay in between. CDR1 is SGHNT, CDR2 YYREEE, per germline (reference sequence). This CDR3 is CASSLGGYDTGELFF. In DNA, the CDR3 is TGTGCCAGCAGCTTGGGAGGGTACGACACCGGGGAGCTGTTTTTT.

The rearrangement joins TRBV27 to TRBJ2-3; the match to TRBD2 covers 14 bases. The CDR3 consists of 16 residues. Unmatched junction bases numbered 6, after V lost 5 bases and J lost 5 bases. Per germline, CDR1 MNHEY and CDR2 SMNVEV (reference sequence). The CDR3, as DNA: TGTGCCAGCAGTGCGGCCGGGACTAGCGGGGGAGATACGCAGTATTTT. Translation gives CASSAAGTSGGDTQYF.

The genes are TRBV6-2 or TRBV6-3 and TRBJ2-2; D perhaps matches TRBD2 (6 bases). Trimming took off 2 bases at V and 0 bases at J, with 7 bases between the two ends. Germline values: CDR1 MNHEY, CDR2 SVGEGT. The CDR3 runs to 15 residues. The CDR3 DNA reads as TGTGCCAGCAGTTACGGAGGGTCGAACACCGGGGAGCTGTTTTTT. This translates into CASSYGGSNTGELFF.

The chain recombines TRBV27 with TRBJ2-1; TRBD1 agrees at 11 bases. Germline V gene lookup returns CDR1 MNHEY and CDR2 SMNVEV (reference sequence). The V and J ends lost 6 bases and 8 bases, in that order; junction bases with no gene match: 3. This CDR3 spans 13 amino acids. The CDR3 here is CASSTDRGHEQFF. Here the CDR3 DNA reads TGTGCCAGCAGCACGGACAGGGGGCATGAGCAGTTCTTC.

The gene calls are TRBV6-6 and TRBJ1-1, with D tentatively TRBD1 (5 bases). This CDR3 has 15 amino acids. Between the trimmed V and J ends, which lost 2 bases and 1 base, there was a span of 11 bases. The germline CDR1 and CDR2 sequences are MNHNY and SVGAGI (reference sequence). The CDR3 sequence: CASSYPQVGNTEAFF. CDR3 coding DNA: TGTGCCAGCAGTTACCCACAGGTGGGGAACACTGAAGCTTTCTTT.

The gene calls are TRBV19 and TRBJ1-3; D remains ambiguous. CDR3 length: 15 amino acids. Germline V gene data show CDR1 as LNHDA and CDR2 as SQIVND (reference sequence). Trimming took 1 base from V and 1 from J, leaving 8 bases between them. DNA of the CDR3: TGTGCCAGTAGTATAGCCGCCAGTTCTGGAAACACCATATATTTT. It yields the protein CASSIAASSGNTIYF.

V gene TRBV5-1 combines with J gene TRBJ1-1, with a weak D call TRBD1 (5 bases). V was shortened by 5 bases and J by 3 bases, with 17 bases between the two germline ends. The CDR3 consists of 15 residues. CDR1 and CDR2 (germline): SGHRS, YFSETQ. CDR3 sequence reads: CASRAGGSGDTEAFF. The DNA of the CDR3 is TGCGCCAGCAGAGCGGGGGGTTCCGGGGACACTGAAGCTTTCTTT.

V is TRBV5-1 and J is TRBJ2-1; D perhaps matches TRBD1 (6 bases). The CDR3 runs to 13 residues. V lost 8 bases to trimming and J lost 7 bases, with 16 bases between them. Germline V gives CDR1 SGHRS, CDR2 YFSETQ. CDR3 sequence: CASAKVGGNEQFF. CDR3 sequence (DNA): TGCGCCAGTGCGAAGGTAGGGGGAAATGAGCAGTTCTTC.